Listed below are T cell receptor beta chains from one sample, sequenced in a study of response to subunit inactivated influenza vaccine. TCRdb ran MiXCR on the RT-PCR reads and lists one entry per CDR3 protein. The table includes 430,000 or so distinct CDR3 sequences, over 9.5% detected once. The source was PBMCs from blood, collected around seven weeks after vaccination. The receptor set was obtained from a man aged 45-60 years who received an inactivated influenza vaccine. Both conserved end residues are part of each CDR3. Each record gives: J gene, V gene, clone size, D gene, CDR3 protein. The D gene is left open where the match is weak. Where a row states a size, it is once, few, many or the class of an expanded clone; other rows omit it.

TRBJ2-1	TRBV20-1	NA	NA	CSARGTGGGNYNEQFF
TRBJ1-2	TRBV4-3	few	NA	CASSQDQNGNYGYTF
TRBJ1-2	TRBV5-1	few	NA	CASSLRQASYGYTF
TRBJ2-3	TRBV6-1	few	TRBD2	CASSPGRKREGLSTDTQYF
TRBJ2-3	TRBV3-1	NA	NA	CASSQGADPGTQYF
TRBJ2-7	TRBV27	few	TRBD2	CASSFIAGAYEQYF
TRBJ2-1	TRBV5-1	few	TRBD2	CASSLDGLGAYEQFF
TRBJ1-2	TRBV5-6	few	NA	CASSLNWARDGYTF
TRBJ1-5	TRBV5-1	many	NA	CASSPQVGSGQPQHF
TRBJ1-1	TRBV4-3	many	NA	CASSTTRGENTEAFF
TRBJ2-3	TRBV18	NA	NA	CASSRTQETDTQYF
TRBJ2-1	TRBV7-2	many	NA	CASRTDHSYNEQFF
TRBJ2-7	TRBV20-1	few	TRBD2	CSARDIGAGATYEQYF
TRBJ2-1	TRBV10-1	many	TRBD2	CASSERAGDQESSYNEQFF
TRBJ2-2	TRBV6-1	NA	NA	CASTAYANTGELFF
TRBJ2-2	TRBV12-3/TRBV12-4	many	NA	CASRFDTGELFF
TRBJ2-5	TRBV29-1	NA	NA	CSVQWGAETQYF
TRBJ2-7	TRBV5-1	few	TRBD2	CASSLSTAGPGSSYEQYF
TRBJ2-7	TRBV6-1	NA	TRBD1	CAIRQGALGEQYF
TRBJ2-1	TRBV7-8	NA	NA	CASSLARGPSGNNEQFF
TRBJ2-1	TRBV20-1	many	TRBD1	CSAGQGSNEQFF
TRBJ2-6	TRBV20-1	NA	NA	CSARDVVAGANVLTF